This TCR beta chain was identified in a study of human T cells and chemical hapten exposure. Documented time point: pre-sensitization, week 0. Specified treatment: therapeutic diphenylcyclopropenone sensitization with weekly scalp DPC. V lost 5 bases and J lost 3, with 23 bases in between. Germline CDR1 and CDR2: DFQATT and SNEGSKA (reference sequence). The CDR3 runs to 16 residues. Original methodology: Samples ranged from about 20,000 to 750,000 TCRs, with a median of approximately 96,000. TCRdb reprocessed the RACE reads via MiXCR and lists one record per CDR3 protein. TCRdb's processing, not the study's, gives the V and J calls here. This repertoire shows 350,000 to 450,000 distinct CDR3 sequences, around 5.5% found once; its top ten account for 2% to 3%.

Sequencing used whole blood, obtained in connection with sensitization to the hapten diphenylcyclopropenone (DPC). This chain uses TRBV20-1 with TRBJ2-7; possibly TRBD1 for D (6 bases). The sequence derives from a woman aged 45-65 years with alopecia areata. Some clones in this sample may be carry-over from other donors' samples. As DNA, the CDR3 is TGCAGTGCTCATCCGTCGGGACAAAGATTATTCTACGAGCAGTACTTC. Residues: CSAHPSGQRLFYEQYF.